This T cell receptor (beta chain) appears in the sequencing data of a study of graft-versus-host responses after intestinal transplantation. Study-level information: The recipients all started with anti-thymocyte globulin induction and then took tacrolimus and steroids for 3 to 4 years.

Repertoires were generated with immunoSEQ multiplex PCR, while TCRdb's copy carries only in-frame clones and drops some. The table includes roughly 39,000 clones, nearly 95% detected once. About this clone: Its antigen is not identified.

Per germline, CDR1 SGHVS and CDR2 FQNEAQ. This CDR3 comprises 15 residues. The V and J ends lost 2 bases and 3 bases, in that order; junction bases with no gene match: 6. The sample was unstimulated CD8+ T cells sorted from spleen or lymph node cells, taken before transplant. This clonotype originated in a human donor who was the organ donor for an intestinal transplant. J is TRBJ2-7 and V is TRBV7-8; 8 bases fit TRBD2. The DNA of the CDR3 is TGTGCCAGCAGCTTAAGGCTGCTAGCGGGCTACGAGCAGTACTTC. Residues: CASSLRLLAGYEQYF. Variable domain in full (rest from reference TRBV7-8 and TRBJ2-7): GAGVSQSPRYKVAKRGQDVALRCDPISGHVSLFWYQQALGQGPEFLTYFQNEAQLDKSGLPSDRFFAERPEGSVSTLKIQRTQQEDSAVYLCASSLRLLAGYEQYFGPGTRLTVT.